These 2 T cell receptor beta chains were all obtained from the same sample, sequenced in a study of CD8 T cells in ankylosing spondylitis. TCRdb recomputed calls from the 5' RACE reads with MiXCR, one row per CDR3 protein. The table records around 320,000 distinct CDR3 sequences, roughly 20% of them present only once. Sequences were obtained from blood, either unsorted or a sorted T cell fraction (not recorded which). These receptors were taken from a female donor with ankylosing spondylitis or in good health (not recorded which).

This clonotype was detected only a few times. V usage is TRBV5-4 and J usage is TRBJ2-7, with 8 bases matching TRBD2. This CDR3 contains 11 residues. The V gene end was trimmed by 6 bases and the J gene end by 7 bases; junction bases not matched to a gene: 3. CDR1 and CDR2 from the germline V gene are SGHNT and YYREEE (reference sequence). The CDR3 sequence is CASTSGGEQYF. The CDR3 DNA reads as TGTGCCAGCACCTCGGGGGGGGAGCAGTACTTC.

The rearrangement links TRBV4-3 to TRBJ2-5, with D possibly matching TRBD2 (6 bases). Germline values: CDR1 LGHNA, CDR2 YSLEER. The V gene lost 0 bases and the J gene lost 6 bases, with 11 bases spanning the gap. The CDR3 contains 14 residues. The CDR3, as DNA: TGCGCCAGCAGCCAAGATCGGGGGATTCAGACCCAGTACTTC. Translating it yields CASSQDRGIQTQYF.